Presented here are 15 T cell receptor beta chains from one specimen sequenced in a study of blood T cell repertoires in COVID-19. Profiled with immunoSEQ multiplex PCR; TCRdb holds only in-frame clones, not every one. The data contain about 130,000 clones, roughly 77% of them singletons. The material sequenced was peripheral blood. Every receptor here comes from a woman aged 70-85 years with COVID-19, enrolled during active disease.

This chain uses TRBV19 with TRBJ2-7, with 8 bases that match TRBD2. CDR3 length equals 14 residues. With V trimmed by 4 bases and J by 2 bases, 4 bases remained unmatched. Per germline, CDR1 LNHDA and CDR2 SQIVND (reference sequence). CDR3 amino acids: CASSTGGGPYEQYF. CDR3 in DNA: TGTGCCAGTAGTACGGGGGGGGGCCCCTACGAGCAGTACTTC.

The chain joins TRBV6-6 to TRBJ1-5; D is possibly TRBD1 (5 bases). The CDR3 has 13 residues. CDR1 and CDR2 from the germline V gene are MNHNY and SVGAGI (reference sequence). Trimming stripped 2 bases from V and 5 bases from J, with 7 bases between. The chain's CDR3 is CASSYVGDQPQHF. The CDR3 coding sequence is TGTGCCAGCAGTTACGTAGGGGATCAGCCCCAGCATTTT.

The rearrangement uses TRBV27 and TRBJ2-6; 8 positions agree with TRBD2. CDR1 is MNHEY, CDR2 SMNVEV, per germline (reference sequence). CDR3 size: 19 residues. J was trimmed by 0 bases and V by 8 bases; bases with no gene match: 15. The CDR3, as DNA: TGTGCCAGCGGTCGTGATGGACTAGCTTTCCCCTCTGGGGCCAACGTCCTGACTTTC. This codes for CASGRDGLAFPSGANVLTF.

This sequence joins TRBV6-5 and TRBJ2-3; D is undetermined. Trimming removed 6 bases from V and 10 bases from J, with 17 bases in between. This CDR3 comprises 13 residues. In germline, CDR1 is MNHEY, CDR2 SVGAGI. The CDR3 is CASSPTEQTPQYF. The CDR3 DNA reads TGTGCCAGCAGCCCAACTGAACAGACCCCGCAGTATTTT.

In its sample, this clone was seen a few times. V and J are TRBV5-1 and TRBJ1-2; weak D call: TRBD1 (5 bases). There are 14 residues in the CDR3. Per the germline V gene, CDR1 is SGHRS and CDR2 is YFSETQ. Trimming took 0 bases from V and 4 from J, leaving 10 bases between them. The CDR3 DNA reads TGCGCCAGCAGCTTGGCAGGGTACGGCTATGGCTACACCTTC. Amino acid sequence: CASSLAGYGYGYTF.

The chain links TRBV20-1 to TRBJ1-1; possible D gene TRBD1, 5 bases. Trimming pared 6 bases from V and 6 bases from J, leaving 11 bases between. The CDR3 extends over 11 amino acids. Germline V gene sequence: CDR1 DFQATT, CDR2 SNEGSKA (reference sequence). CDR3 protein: CSAQGRAEAFF. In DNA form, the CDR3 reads TGCAGTGCCCAGGGTCGCGCTGAAGCTTTCTTT.

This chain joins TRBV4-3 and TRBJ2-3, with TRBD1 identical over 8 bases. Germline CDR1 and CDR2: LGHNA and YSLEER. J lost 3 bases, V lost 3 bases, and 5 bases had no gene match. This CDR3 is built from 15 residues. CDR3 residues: CASSQTTGGTDTQYF. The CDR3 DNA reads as TGCGCCAGCAGCCAGACAACAGGGGGGACAGATACGCAGTATTTT.

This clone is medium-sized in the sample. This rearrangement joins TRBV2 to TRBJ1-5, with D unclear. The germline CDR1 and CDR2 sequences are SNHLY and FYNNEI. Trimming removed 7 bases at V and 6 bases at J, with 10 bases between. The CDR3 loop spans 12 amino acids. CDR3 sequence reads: CASTPGVQPQHF. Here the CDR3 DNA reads TGTGCCAGCACTCCAGGCGTTCAGCCCCAGCATTTT.

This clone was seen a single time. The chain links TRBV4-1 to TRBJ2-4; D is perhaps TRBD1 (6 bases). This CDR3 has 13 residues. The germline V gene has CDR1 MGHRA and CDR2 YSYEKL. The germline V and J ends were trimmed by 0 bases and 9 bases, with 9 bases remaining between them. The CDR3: CASSQDQGSIQYF. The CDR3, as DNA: TGCGCCAGCAGCCAAGACCAGGGGAGCATTCAGTACTTC.

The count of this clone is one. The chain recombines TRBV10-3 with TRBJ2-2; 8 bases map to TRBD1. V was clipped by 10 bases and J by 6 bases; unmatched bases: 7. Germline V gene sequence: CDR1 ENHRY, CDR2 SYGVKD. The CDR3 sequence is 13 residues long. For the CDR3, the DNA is TGTGCCACACAGGGGGATTACGCCGGGGAGCTGTTTTTT. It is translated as CATQGDYAGELFF.

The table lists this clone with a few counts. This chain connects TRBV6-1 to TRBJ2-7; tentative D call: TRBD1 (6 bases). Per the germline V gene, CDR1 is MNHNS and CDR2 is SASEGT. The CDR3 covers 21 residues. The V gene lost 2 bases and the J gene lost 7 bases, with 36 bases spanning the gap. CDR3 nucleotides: TGTGCCAGCAGTGAACCAACAACCCTCTCCTACTCTTTGACAGGCCGGGCGGAGCAGTACTTC. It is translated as CASSEPTTLSYSLTGRAEQYF.

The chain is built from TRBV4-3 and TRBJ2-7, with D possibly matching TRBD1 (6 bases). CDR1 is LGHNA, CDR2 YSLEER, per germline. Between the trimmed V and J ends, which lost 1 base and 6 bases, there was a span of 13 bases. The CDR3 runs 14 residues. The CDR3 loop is CASSQASRGSEQYF. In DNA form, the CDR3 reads TGCGCCAGCAGCCAAGCCTCCAGGGGCAGCGAGCAGTACTTC.

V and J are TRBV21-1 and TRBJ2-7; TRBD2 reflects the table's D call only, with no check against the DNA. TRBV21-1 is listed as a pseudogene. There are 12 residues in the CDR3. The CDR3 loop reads CASSLPGDEQYF. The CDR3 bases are TGTGCCAGCAGCCTACCGGGGGACGAGCAGTACTTC.

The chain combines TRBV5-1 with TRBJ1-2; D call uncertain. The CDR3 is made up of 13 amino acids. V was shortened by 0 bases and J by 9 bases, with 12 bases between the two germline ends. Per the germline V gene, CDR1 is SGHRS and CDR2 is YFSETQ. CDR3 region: CASSLDQMVRYTF. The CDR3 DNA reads TGCGCCAGCAGCTTGGACCAGATGGTGCGCTACACCTTC.

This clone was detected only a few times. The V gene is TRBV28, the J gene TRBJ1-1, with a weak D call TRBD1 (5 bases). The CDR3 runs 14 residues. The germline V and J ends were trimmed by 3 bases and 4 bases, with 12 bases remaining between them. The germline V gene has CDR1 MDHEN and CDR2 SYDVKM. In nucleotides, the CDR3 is TGTGCCAGCAGTTTGGGGGGGGGTGGCACTGAAGCTTTCTTT. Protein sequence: CASSLGGGGTEAFF.